This T cell receptor (beta chain) was documented in a study of T-cell memory formation after mild COVID-19. From the 5' RACE reads, TCRdb called clonotypes with MiXCR, one entry per CDR3 protein. Counted here are about 110,000 distinct CDR3 sequences, about 18% occurring once; the ten biggest clones make up more than 25%. The CDR3 is 16 amino acids. Germline loops: CDR1 SEHNR, CDR2 FQNEAQ (reference sequence). V dropped 5 bases and J dropped 2 bases, with 17 bases sitting between them. This receptor was taken from an adult woman who had mild COVID-19 (a few samples of this study predate the infection). Cell type and time point are not known. Input material: PBMCs or a T cell subset sorted from them (not recorded which). This chain uses TRBV7-9 with TRBJ2-3; D perhaps matches TRBD2 (5 bases). The CDR3 protein is CASSVTLGADTDTQYF. CDR3 coding DNA: TGTGCCAGCAGCGTTACGTTGGGAGCTGACACAGATACGCAGTATTTT. Together with reference TRBV7-9 and TRBJ2-3, the CDR3 gives the full variable domain: DTGVSQNPRHKITKRGQNVTFRCDPISEHNRLYWYRQTLGQGPEFLTYFQNEAQLEKSRLLSDRFSAERPKGSFSTLEIQRTEQGDSAMYLCASSVTLGADTDTQYFGPGTRLTVL.